This T cell receptor beta chain was sequenced in a study of blood T cells in healthy people across ages. Trimming removed 5 bases from V and 1 base from J; junction bases left unmatched: 10. CDR1 and CDR2 (germline): SGHAT, FQNNGV. CDR3 length: 18 amino acids. Using a J-beta primer mix together with a sample-barcoded 5' primer, a second PCR was run for roughly 7 to 12 cycles. With 12 random nucleotides, a template-switch adaptor tagged each individual cDNA molecule. TCRdb used MiXCR to reprocess the 5' RACE reads, holding one entry per CDR3 protein. The data show 650,000 to 1,000,000 distinct CDR3 sequences, roughly 40% seen once. A word on this clonotype: No antigen is known for it.

Study-wide points: Both naive CD4+ cell counts and diversity were greater in long-lived donors than in aged donors.

The material sequenced was blood. The source of this sequence is a man aged 18 to 30 in good health. J is TRBJ2-4 and V is TRBV11-2; 11 nucleotides match TRBD2. The CDR3 nucleotides read TGTGCCAGCAGCCAGGGAACTAGCGGGAGATTCGCCAAAAACATTCAGTACTTC. The encoded protein is CASSQGTSGRFAKNIQYF. Complete variable domain (other parts from reference TRBV11-2 and TRBJ2-4): EAGVAQSPRYKIIEKRQSVAFWCNPISGHATLYWYQQILGQGPKLLIQFQNNGVVDDSQLPKDRFSAERLKGVDSTLKIQPAKLEDSAVYLCASSQGTSGRFAKNIQYFGAGTRLSVL.